The 19 T cell receptor beta chains below come from one sample, sequenced in a study of read filtering for tumor transcriptome and immune sequencing. This library used roughly 430 ng RNA and molecular barcoded adaptors spanning alpha/delta and beta/gamma chains. TCRdb re-called the reads with MiXCR, one entry per CDR3 protein. The sample has roughly 130,000 distinct CDR3 sequences, about an eighth seen once. Material for sequencing was a population of CD138-negative cells sorted from bone marrow. The receptors were gathered from a donor at least 40 years old with multiple myeloma.

The chain employs TRBV19 and TRBJ2-3; a possible D gene is TRBD2 (6 bases). With 6 bases removed from V and 6 bases from J, the gap between germline ends came to 25 bases. Per germline, CDR1 LNHDA and CDR2 SQIVND (reference sequence). There are 17 residues in the CDR3. The CDR3 loop is CASRSSRVRGIWDTQYF. CDR3 coding DNA: TGTGCCAGTAGATCAAGTCGGGTCCGGGGGATCTGGGATACGCAGTATTTT.

This clonotype has at least ten counts. The chain employs TRBV30 and TRBJ1-1; D gene uncertain. CDR1 is GTSNPN, CDR2 SVGIG, per germline (reference sequence). V was trimmed by 0 bases and J by 6 bases, leaving 8 bases between them. The CDR3 covers 12 residues. The CDR3, as DNA: TGTGCCTGGAGTGTAGCGCGGGCTGAAGCTTTCTTT. Protein: CAWSVARAEAFF.

This clonotype occurred once. The junction does not match germline at one end; this may be a read error. The chain combines TRBV28 with TRBJ2-7; D is possibly TRBD1 or TRBD2 (6 bases each). This CDR3 is 15 amino acids long. The germline CDR1 and CDR2 sequences are MDHEN and SYDVKM. CDR3 bases: TGTGCCAGCAGGCGATCGAGGGGGGACTCCTACGAGCGGTACTTC. Its translation: CASRRSRGDSYERYF.

This clonotype was observed at least ten times. The chain is built from TRBV7-9 and TRBJ1-1, with TRBD1 as a possible D gene (5 bases). The CDR3 runs to 13 residues. CDR1 is SEHNR and CDR2 is FQNEAQ in the germline V gene (reference sequence). V was clipped by 3 bases and J by 5 bases, with 10 bases between them. The CDR3 reads CASSFQEGTEAFF. The CDR3 DNA sequence: TGTGCCAGCAGCTTCCAGGAGGGGACTGAAGCTTTCTTT.

This chain's CDR3 is CASSNRDRGSNQPQHF. As DNA, the CDR3 is TGTGCCAGCAGTAACCGGGACAGGGGATCGAATCAGCCCCAGCATTTT. The gene calls are TRBV6-6 and TRBJ1-5, with 10 bases lining up with TRBD1. CDR1 is MNHNY and CDR2 is SVGAGI in the germline V gene (reference sequence). This CDR3 has 16 residues. V was clipped by 5 bases and J by 4 bases; unmatched bases: 8.

Many counts were recorded for this clonotype. The chain uses TRBV10-3 and TRBJ2-5; D not certain. CDR1 and CDR2 from the germline V gene are ENHRY and SYGVKD. Trimming shortened V by 4 bases and J by 0 bases, and 6 bases separated the two germline ends. The CDR3 extends over 13 amino acids. For the CDR3, the DNA is TGTGCCATCAGTGGGCAGAACCAAGAGACCCAGTACTTC. This gives the protein CAISGQNQETQYF.

This clonotype has at least ten counts. The rearrangement links TRBV11-2 to TRBJ2-3; D might be TRBD1 or TRBD2, each matching 5 bases. V gave up 0 bases and J gave up 15 bases, with 13 bases separating them. There are 12 residues in the CDR3. Germline-derived CDR1 and CDR2 are SGHAT and FQNNGV. The CDR3 sequence is CASSLDRGRDYF. The CDR3 region has the DNA TGTGCCAGCAGCTTAGACCGCGGACGGGACTATTTT. Supplemented by reference TRBV11-2 and TRBJ2-3, the full variable domain reads EAGVAQSPRYKIIEKRQSVAFWCNPISGHATLYWYQQILGQGPKLLIQFQNNGVVDDSQLPKDRFSAERLKGVDSTLKIQPAKLEDSAVYLCASSLDRGRDYFGPGTRLTVL.

The chain combines TRBV27 with TRBJ1-2; D ambiguous. The CDR3 is 13 residues long. The V end lost 6 bases, the J end lost 6 bases, and 14 bases lay between the germline ends. The germline gives CDR1 MNHEY, CDR2 SMNVEV (reference sequence). CDR3 protein: CASRPGQTDGYTF. The CDR3, as DNA: TGTGCCAGCAGGCCCGGTCAGACCGATGGCTACACCTTC.

The sample holds many counts of this clonotype. This chain joins TRBV5-1 and TRBJ2-6; D unclear. Germline CDR1 is SGHRS and CDR2 is YFSETQ. V shed 0 bases and J shed 0 bases, with 7 bases lying between them. CDR3 length equals 16 residues. CDR3 bases: TGCGCCAGCAGCTTGGACGGATTCTCTGGGGCCAACGTCCTGACTTTC. Translated, it gives CASSLDGFSGANVLTF. Based on the CDR3 plus reference TRBV5-1 and TRBJ2-6, the full variable domain is KAGVTQTPRYLIKTRGQQVTLSCSPISGHRSVSWYQQTPGQGLQFLFEYFSETQRNKGNFPGRFSGRQFSNSRSEMNVSTLELGDSALYLCASSLDGFSGANVLTFGAGSRLTVL.

This clonotype has ten or more counts. The chain couples TRBV12-3 or TRBV12-4 to TRBJ2-3; D possibly corresponds to TRBD2 (6 bases). This CDR3 contains 14 residues. Deletions cut 3 bases from V and 4 bases from J, with 11 bases between. Here the CDR3 DNA reads TGTGCCAGCAGTTTGGGGGGTTCGGCAGATACGCAGTATTTT. It encodes CASSLGGSADTQYF.

This clonotype was seen many times. V gene TRBV11-2 combines with J gene TRBJ2-2; D gene uncertain. Germline V lookup: CDR1 SGHAT, CDR2 FQNNGV. V shed 3 bases and J shed 6 bases, with 11 bases lying between them. This CDR3 is 14 amino acids long. CDR3 sequence: CASSLGGGPGELFF. CDR3 sequence (DNA): TGTGCCAGCAGCTTGGGCGGTGGTCCCGGGGAGCTGTTTTTT.

About this clonotype itself: This may be a read error: a much more frequent sequence differs by one nucleotide. The CDR3 end shows no conserved phenylalanine or tryptophan, and so a read error is likely. The chain employs TRBV5-1 and TRBJ1-6; 7 bases map to TRBD1. Germline trimming cut 4 bases from V and 7 bases from J; bases unmatched to any gene: 5. The CDR3 runs 14 residues. CDR1 and CDR2 (germline): SGHRS, YFSETQ. The CDR3 protein is CASSAGTANSPLHS. The CDR3 DNA is TGCGCCAGCAGCGCCGGGACAGCCAATTCACCCCTCCACTCT.

Ten or more counts support this clonotype. The rearrangement uses TRBV11-2 and TRBJ2-2; the match to TRBD1 covers 10 bases. The CDR3 length is 16 residues. The J segment lost 6 bases and the V segment lost 7 bases, leaving 11 bases of the junction unmatched. Germline CDR1 is SGHAT and CDR2 is FQNNGV. The CDR3 coding sequence is TGTGCCAGCACCAGAGTCCGGGACAGGGGTGCCGGGGAGCTGTTTTTT. This sequence encodes CASTRVRDRGAGELFF.

This clonotype was counted ten times or more. Since a much larger clone is just one base distant, this may be a read error. This rearrangement joins TRBV29-1 to TRBJ2-1; 15 bases are a match to TRBD2. CDR3 size: 16 residues. Trimming took 8 bases from V and 9 from J; bases not matched to a gene: 14. CDR1 SQVTM and CDR2 ANQGSEA come from the germline V gene. The CDR3 nucleotides read TGCAGCCTCGTCGCCGGGGGGACTAGCGGGAGGCGTGAGCAGTTCTTC. This translates into CSLVAGGTSGRREQFF.

In regard to this clonotype: It may be a read error: a sequence one base away is much more abundant. The CDR3 here is CSARGTPGDERFF. The CDR3 DNA follows: TGCAGTGCTAGGGGGACCCCAGGGGATGAGCGGTTCTTC. This chain links TRBV20-1 with TRBJ2-1; D is possibly TRBD1 (6 bases). This CDR3 region has 13 residues. Germline assignment: CDR1 DFQATT and CDR2 SNEGSKA (reference sequence).

This clonotype has ten or more counts. V and J are TRBV5-1 and TRBJ2-2; either TRBD1 or TRBD2 may supply D (5 bases each). Germline V gene data show CDR1 as SGHRS and CDR2 as YFSETQ. CDR3 size: 14 residues. V dropped 7 bases and J dropped 0 bases, with 10 bases sitting between them. This CDR3 is CASRDRTNTGELFF. The DNA for the CDR3 is TGCGCCAGCCGGGACCGCACGAACACCGGGGAGCTGTTTTTT.

This clonotype showed up just a few times. The CDR3 loop reads CASSIGGQGNTGELFF. The CDR3 bases are TGTGCCAGTAGTATAGGTGGACAGGGAAATACCGGGGAGCTGTTTTTT. J is TRBJ2-2 and V is TRBV19; 8 bases agree with TRBD1. From germline, CDR1 is LNHDA and CDR2 SQIVND (reference sequence). V was pared by 1 base and J by 5 bases, with 6 bases of the junction left unmatched. This CDR3 comprises 16 residues. The full variable domain, in which reference TRBV19 and TRBJ2-2 provide the parts outside the CDR3, is DGGITQSPKYLFRKEGQNVTLSCEQNLNHDAMYWYRQDPGQGLRLIYYSQIVNDFQKGDIAEGYSVSREKKESFPLTVTSAQKNPTAFYLCASSIGGQGNTGELFFGEGSRLTVL.

As DNA, the CDR3 is TGTGCCAGTAGCGCGCCCCTAGCGAGGGCAAACAATGAGCAGTTCTTC. Its translation: CASSAPLARANNEQFF. The V call is TRBV19, the J call TRBJ2-1; tentative D call: TRBD2 (6 bases). V was shortened by 6 bases and J by 5 bases, with 20 bases between the two germline ends. Germline assignment: CDR1 LNHDA and CDR2 SQIVND (reference sequence). The CDR3 contains 16 residues.

This clonotype was seen repeatedly, ten times or more. The CDR3, as DNA: TGCAGCACTAGACAGGGGAACACTGAAGCTTTCTTT. This translates into CSTRQGNTEAFF. This chain uses TRBV29-1 with TRBJ1-1; TRBD1 agrees at 7 bases. Germline CDR1 is SQVTM and CDR2 is ANQGSEA. V gave up 8 bases and J gave up 1 base; unmatched junction bases: 4. This CDR3 has 12 amino acids.